These 23 T cell receptor beta chains share one sample of origin, sequenced in a study of cytotoxic CD8 clonotypes in ibrutinib-treated CLL. Sequencing was performed with immunoSEQ multiplex PCR; in TCRdb, only in-frame clones are kept and a portion is missing. Altogether fewer than 400,000 clones are present, about 61% being singletons, with the ten largest covering about 6.7%. Sequencing was performed on PBMCs, taken after 36 months of ibrutinib treatment. The receptor source for this set is a human donor with chronic lymphocytic leukemia.

The chain carries TRBV6-5 and TRBJ1-5, with D perhaps TRBD1 (5 bases). V gave up 6 bases and J gave up 3 bases, with 15 bases separating them. This CDR3 has 15 residues. The germline CDR1 and CDR2 sequences are MNHEY and SVGAGI. The CDR3 DNA follows: TGTGCCAGCAGCCTTGACAGCGCATACAATCAGCCCCAGCATTTT. Translated, it gives CASSLDSAYNQPQHF.

The V gene is TRBV6-5, the J gene TRBJ2-7; 11 nucleotides match TRBD2. Per germline, CDR1 MNHEY and CDR2 SVGAGI. Losses at the gene ends were 8 bases for V and 3 bases for J; bases not matched to a gene: 6. This CDR3 comprises 14 residues. The chain's CDR3 is CASSLAGGYYEQYF. DNA of the CDR3: TGTGCCAGCTCCCTAGCGGGAGGCTACTACGAGCAGTACTTC.

The V and J genes are TRBV5-1 and TRBJ1-2, with D unclear. CDR3 length: 15 amino acids. V was pared by 2 bases and J by 0 bases, with 11 bases between. Per the germline V gene, CDR1 is SGHRS and CDR2 is YFSETQ. The CDR3 reads CASSLEDGTNYGYTF. CDR3 nucleotide sequence: TGCGCCAGCAGCTTAGAGGACGGAACTAACTATGGCTACACCTTC.

The CDR3 sequence: CATQGSGASNEQFF. DNA of the CDR3: TGTGCCACCCAAGGATCAGGGGCTAGCAATGAGCAGTTCTTC. This chain uses TRBV6-1 with TRBJ2-1, with D possibly being TRBD1 (6 bases). The germline V gene encodes CDR1 MNHNS and CDR2 SASEGT. The CDR3 runs 14 residues. Trimming took 10 bases from V and 6 from J, leaving 19 bases between them.

This chain connects TRBV2 to TRBJ2-5; a weak D match, TRBD1 (5 bases). The V gene's germline CDR1 is SNHLY and CDR2 FYNNEI. This CDR3 is 13 amino acids long. The germline V and J ends were trimmed by 1 base and 5 bases, with 8 bases remaining between them. The CDR3 nucleotides are TGTGCCAGCAGTGAAGAGGCAGGGGAGACCCAGTACTTC. Translation gives CASSEEAGETQYF.

The chain uses TRBV5-6 and TRBJ2-7; 8 nucleotides line up with TRBD2. This CDR3 is built from 15 residues. After removal of 4 bases from V and 3 bases from J, the junction contained 9 bases not matched to a gene. Germline V gene lookup returns CDR1 SGHDT and CDR2 YYEEEE. DNA of the CDR3: TGTGCCAGCAGCACGGCCTTAGCGGGGCTCTACGAGCAGTACTTC. Protein product: CASSTALAGLYEQYF.

The gene calls are TRBV27 and TRBJ2-7; D not resolved. V was shortened by 2 bases and J by 0 bases, with 5 bases between the two germline ends. Germline V gene sequence: CDR1 MNHEY, CDR2 SMNVEV (reference sequence). The CDR3 contains 13 residues. The CDR3 nucleotides are TGTGCCAGCAGTTTAAAAAGCTCCTACGAGCAGTACTTC. Protein: CASSLKSSYEQYF.

The chain links TRBV27 to TRBJ2-7, with 7 bases that match TRBD2. J lost 0 bases, V lost 6 bases, and 14 bases had no gene match. Germline lookup yields CDR1 MNHEY and CDR2 SMNVEV (reference sequence). The CDR3 spans 17 residues. The CDR3 region has the DNA TGTGCCAGCAGGTCCCTCGGGCTAGCGGTTAGCTCCTACGAGCAGTACTTC. Its protein is CASRSLGLAVSSYEQYF.

This clone was seen more than once but under ten times. The chain joins TRBV7-6 to TRBJ2-1; 8 nucleotides align to TRBD2. The V segment lost 2 bases and the J segment 8 bases; nucleotides outside the gene matches: 5. This CDR3 comprises 14 residues. From germline, CDR1 is SGHVS and CDR2 FNYEAQ. The CDR3 protein is CASSLSGREDEQFF. In DNA form, the CDR3 reads TGTGCCAGCAGCTTAAGCGGGAGAGAGGATGAGCAGTTCTTC.

The chain recombines TRBV18 with TRBJ2-7, with D possibly being TRBD1 or TRBD2 (5 bases each). Germline CDR1 is KGHSH and CDR2 is LQKENI. This CDR3 comprises 14 residues. V was shortened by 6 bases and J by 4 bases, with 16 bases between the two germline ends. This chain's CDR3 is CASSAGTDRYEQYF. The CDR3, as DNA: TGTGCCAGCTCTGCCGGGACGGATCGTTACGAGCAGTACTTC.

V gene TRBV19 combines with J gene TRBJ1-5; 7 nucleotides line up with TRBD1. This CDR3 spans 15 amino acids. Germline lookup yields CDR1 LNHDA and CDR2 SQIVND (reference sequence). The junction had 6 bases not matched to a gene; V was cut back by 5 bases and J by 2 bases. The CDR3 DNA reads TGTGCCAGTAGTTCCCAGGGGGGGGGCAATCAGCCCCAGCATTTT. Translation gives CASSSQGGGNQPQHF.

The chain is built from TRBV18 and TRBJ2-7; TRBD1 agrees at 10 bases. With 2 bases clipped from V and 6 bases from J, the junction kept 7 bases outside the gene matches. Germline CDR1 is KGHSH and CDR2 is LQKENI. CDR3 length: 15 amino acids. DNA of the CDR3: TGTGCCAGCTCACCAGGGCCGACAGGGGGCCTCGAGCAGTACTTC. Its protein product is CASSPGPTGGLEQYF.

CDR3 DNA: TGCGCCAGCACCCCTTGGTATCCCGGGACAGGGGAAGAGTATGGCTACACCTTC. It codes for CASTPWYPGTGEEYGYTF. The chain recombines TRBV5-1 with TRBJ1-2; 10 bases fit TRBD1. V shed 6 bases, J shed 5 bases, and the junction held 19 bases outside the gene matches. The CDR3 has 18 amino acids. Per germline, CDR1 SGHRS and CDR2 YFSETQ. The complete variable domain, with remaining parts taken from reference TRBV5-1 and TRBJ1-2, reads KAGVTQTPRYLIKTRGQQVTLSCSPISGHRSVSWYQQTPGQGLQFLFEYFSETQRNKGNFPGRFSGRQFSNSRSEMNVSTLELGDSALYLCASTPWYPGTGEEYGYTFGSGTRLTVV.

The chain uses TRBV6-1 and TRBJ2-2; 10 bases fit TRBD2. J was trimmed by 5 bases and V by 4 bases; bases with no gene match: 10. The V gene's germline CDR1 is MNHNS and CDR2 SASEGT. The CDR3 sequence is 17 residues long. The chain's CDR3 is CASSASGGLVGTGELFF. CDR3 nucleotides: TGTGCCAGCAGTGCTAGCGGGGGTCTCGTGGGAACCGGGGAGCTGTTTTTT.

This clone was recorded once. The chain combines TRBV5-1 with TRBJ2-1, with 10 bases fitting TRBD2. Looked up from germline, CDR1 is SGHRS and CDR2 is YFSETQ. This CDR3 region has 17 residues. V lost 4 bases and J lost 6; bases outside the gene matches: 13. The CDR3, as DNA: TGCGCCAGCAGCATACAACCTAGCGGGAGTGGGTCCAATGAGCAGTTCTTC. Residues: CASSIQPSGSGSNEQFF.

This clone was seen only a few times. V usage is TRBV6-6 and J usage is TRBJ2-2; the D gene is possibly TRBD1 (6 bases). Trimming removed 6 bases from V and 3 bases from J, with 14 bases in between. The germline gives CDR1 MNHNY, CDR2 SVGAGI (reference sequence). The CDR3 is 15 residues long. The CDR3 DNA reads TGTGCCAGCAGCCAATACAGGGTAGACACCGGGGAGCTGTTTTTT. It specifies CASSQYRVDTGELFF.

The chain joins TRBV5-1 to TRBJ2-6, with a tentative D call TRBD2 (6 bases). CDR1 SGHRS and CDR2 YFSETQ come from the germline V gene. Deletions cut 4 bases from V and 0 bases from J, with 14 bases between. The CDR3 loop spans 17 amino acids. The CDR3, as DNA: TGCGCCAGCAGCCTCACGGAGGGGAGCTCTGGGGCCAACGTCCTGACTTTC. Amino acid sequence: CASSLTEGSSGANVLTF.

This clone was seen only once. The rearrangement joins TRBV9 to TRBJ2-7; no definite D call. Trimming cost V 0 bases and J 7 bases, with 17 bases left between them. This CDR3 has 15 amino acids. The germline V gene has CDR1 SGDLS and CDR2 YYNGEE. The CDR3 here is CASSVASNMGGEQYF. For the CDR3, the DNA is TGTGCCAGCAGCGTAGCCTCCAACATGGGCGGTGAGCAGTACTTC. Using reference TRBV9 and TRBJ2-7 for the parts outside the CDR3, the full variable domain is DSGVTQTPKHLITATGQRVTLRCSPRSGDLSVYWYQQSLDQGLQFLIQYYNGEERAKGNILERFSAQQFPDLHSELNLSSLELGDSALYFCASSVASNMGGEQYFGPGTRLTVT.

CDR3 nucleotide sequence: TGTGCCAGCAGCTTAACGAGCGGGGGGTACGAGCAGTACTTC. This translates into CASSLTSGGYEQYF. The V call is TRBV11-3, the J call TRBJ2-7; 9 bases align to TRBD2. This CDR3 has 14 amino acids. Germline values: CDR1 SGHNT, CDR2 YENEEA. The ends lost 2 bases at V and 4 bases at J; junction bases unmatched: 3.

V is TRBV6-5 and J is TRBJ2-7, with TRBD1 as a possible D gene (6 bases). Germline V gene data show CDR1 as MNHEY and CDR2 as SVGAGI. This CDR3 has 14 amino acids. The ends were cut back, 7 bases at V and 0 bases at J, with 13 bases in the middle. The CDR3 DNA reads as TGTGCCAGCAAGAGACAGGCGAGCTCCTACGAGCAGTACTTC. It yields the protein CASKRQASSYEQYF.

The J gene is TRBJ1-1, the V gene TRBV6-1; TRBD1 aligns across 8 bases. The CDR3 is made up of 15 amino acids. Germline V gene sequence: CDR1 MNHNS, CDR2 SASEGT. With 5 bases clipped from V and 4 bases from J, the junction kept 9 bases outside the gene matches. CDR3 bases: TGTGCCAGCAGTCCGAGGGACAGGTGGGGCACTGAAGCTTTCTTT. This codes for CASSPRDRWGTEAFF.

The CDR3: CASSYLTSNEQFF. CDR3 bases: TGTGCCAGCAGTTACTTGACTAGCAATGAGCAGTTCTTC. V is TRBV6-6 and J is TRBJ2-1; TRBD2 might be the D (6 bases). V was shortened by 1 base and J by 6 bases, with 7 bases between the two germline ends. The CDR3 runs 13 residues. Germline V lookup: CDR1 MNHNY, CDR2 SVGAGI (reference sequence).

The chain joins TRBV9 to TRBJ2-3; 11 bases agree with TRBD2. The J segment lost 4 bases and the V segment lost 4 bases, leaving 2 bases of the junction unmatched. This CDR3 has 14 amino acids. Germline assignment: CDR1 SGDLS and CDR2 YYNGEE. For the CDR3, the DNA is TGTGCCAGCAGCCCACTAGCGGGAGCAGATACGCAGTATTTT. This codes for CASSPLAGADTQYF. Full variable domain (outside the CDR3, taken from reference TRBV9 and TRBJ2-3): DSGVTQTPKHLITATGQRVTLRCSPRSGDLSVYWYQQSLDQGLQFLIQYYNGEERAKGNILERFSAQQFPDLHSELNLSSLELGDSALYFCASSPLAGADTQYFGPGTRLTVL.